A single sample gave rise to the 9 T cell receptor beta chains below, sequenced in a study of blood T cells in healthy people across ages. Then a second PCR, running about 7 to 11 cycles, was carried out with a sample-barcoded 5' primer and a J-beta primer mix. TCRdb processed the 5' RACE reads anew with MiXCR; each CDR3 protein has one entry. Seen here are some 1.8 million distinct CDR3 sequences, 35% to 50% observed once, and the top ten hold more than 20%. Material: blood. These TCRs come from a human donor in good health.

This clonotype was seen only a few times. V is TRBV7-8 and J is TRBJ1-5; the D is unclear. The V and J ends lost 3 bases and 3 bases respectively, with 18 bases between them. This CDR3 has 17 residues. CDR1 SGHVS and CDR2 FQNEAQ come from the germline V gene. CDR3: CASSFRALRAANQPQHF. CDR3 coding DNA: TGTGCCAGCAGCTTTAGGGCCCTGCGGGCTGCCAATCAGCCCCAGCATTTT. The whole variable domain, remainder taken from reference TRBV7-8 and TRBJ1-5, is GAGVSQSPRYKVAKRGQDVALRCDPISGHVSLFWYQQALGQGPEFLTYFQNEAQLDKSGLPSDRFFAERPEGSVSTLKIQRTQQEDSAVYLCASSFRALRAANQPQHFGDGTRLSIL.

Only a few counts were recorded for this clonotype. The V call is TRBV6-5, the J call TRBJ1-2; D ambiguous. V was trimmed by 2 bases and J by 7 bases, leaving 14 bases between them. The CDR3 has 14 residues. Per the germline V gene, CDR1 is MNHEY and CDR2 is SVGAGI. This chain's CDR3 is CASSYRTSMVGYTF. The CDR3 DNA follows: TGTGCCAGCAGTTACCGGACGTCGATGGTTGGCTACACCTTC.

The chain has TRBV15 and TRBJ1-2; 7 bases match TRBD1. Losses at the gene ends were 0 bases for V and 0 bases for J; bases not matched to a gene: 1. The CDR3 covers 15 residues. The germline gives CDR1 LNHNV, CDR2 YYDKDF (reference sequence). The CDR3 loop reads CATSREGTANYGYTF. As DNA, the CDR3 is TGTGCCACCAGCAGAGAGGGGACAGCTAACTATGGCTACACCTTC.

As to this clonotype: A much larger clone sits a single nucleotide away, making a read error possible. The CDR3 DNA follows: TGCAGTGCTGCGGGACAGAGCTACGAGCAGTACTTC. The encoded protein is CSAAGQSYEQYF. The rearrangement links TRBV20-1 to TRBJ2-7, with a possible D match to TRBD1 (7 bases). Germline V gene data show CDR1 as DFQATT and CDR2 as SNEGSKA (reference sequence). V was cut by 5 bases and J by 3 bases, with 11 bases left in between. The CDR3 sequence is 12 residues long.

The genes are TRBV20-1 and TRBJ2-3; TRBD2 matches at 12 bases. Unmatched junction bases numbered 0, after V lost 5 bases and J lost 0 bases. The germline V gene has CDR1 DFQATT and CDR2 SNEGSKA (reference sequence). The CDR3 consists of 14 residues. The CDR3 sequence is CSALAGGSTDTQYF. CDR3 coding DNA: TGCAGTGCTCTAGCGGGGGGGAGCACAGATACGCAGTATTTT.

The rearrangement joins TRBV18 to TRBJ2-3; no definite D call. CDR1 is KGHSH and CDR2 is LQKENI in the germline V gene. V gave up 3 bases and J gave up 4 bases, with 11 bases separating them. The CDR3 runs 14 residues. The CDR3, as DNA: TGTGCCAGCTCACCCCCTAGTCATGCAGATACGCAGTATTTT. Protein product: CASSPPSHADTQYF.

This clonotype has only a few counts. The CDR3 sequence: CASSQVTGTHEQYF. CDR3 bases: TGCGCCAGCAGCCAAGTAACAGGGACGCACGAGCAGTACTTC. The chain has TRBV4-1 and TRBJ2-7; maybe TRBD1 (6 bases). The V gene's germline CDR1 is MGHRA and CDR2 YSYEKL. The CDR3 has 14 amino acids. Trimming took off 1 base at V and 5 bases at J, with 12 bases between the two ends.

This clonotype was found a few times. The rearrangement links TRBV20-1 to TRBJ1-2, with D possibly being TRBD1 (6 bases). The CDR3 contains 15 residues. Germline CDR1 and CDR2: DFQATT and SNEGSKA (reference sequence). The V end was cut by 0 bases, the J end by 4 bases, with 15 bases between. CDR3 nucleotide sequence: TGCAGTGCTAGAGAGTTTCGGGGGGCTACCTATGGCTACACCTTC. Protein: CSAREFRGATYGYTF.

The chain carries TRBV9 and TRBJ1-4; D not certain. V was pared by 0 bases and J by 8 bases, with 17 bases between. Germline-derived CDR1 and CDR2 are SGDLS and YYNGEE. The CDR3 is 16 amino acids. In DNA, the CDR3 is TGTGCCAGCAGCGTAGGTTCGACCGGATATTTGGAAAAACTGTTTTTT. Protein product: CASSVGSTGYLEKLFF.